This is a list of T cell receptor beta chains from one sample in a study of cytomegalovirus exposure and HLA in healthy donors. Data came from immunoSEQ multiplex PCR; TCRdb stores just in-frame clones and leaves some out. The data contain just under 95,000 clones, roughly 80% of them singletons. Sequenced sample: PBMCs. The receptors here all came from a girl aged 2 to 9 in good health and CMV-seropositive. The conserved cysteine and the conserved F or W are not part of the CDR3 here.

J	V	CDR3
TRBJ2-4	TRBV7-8	ASSLGLAKNIQY
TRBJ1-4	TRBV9	ASSVKPLGRGGNEKLF
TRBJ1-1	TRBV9	ASSVASPGTEAF
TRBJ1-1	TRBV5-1	ASSPPYSNTEAF
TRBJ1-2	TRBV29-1	SVLKTGIYGYT
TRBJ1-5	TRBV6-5	ASSSTGQNQPQH
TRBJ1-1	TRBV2	ASRQYGGGTEAF
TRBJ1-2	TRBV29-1	SGGTPGYGYT
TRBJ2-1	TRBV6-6	ASSSTGTSDYNEQF
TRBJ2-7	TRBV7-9	ASSRQGAPPYEQY
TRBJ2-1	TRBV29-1	SVGGLAGGRNEQF
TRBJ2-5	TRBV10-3	AISQSRQGGQTQY
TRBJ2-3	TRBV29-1	SVRLAGATDTQY
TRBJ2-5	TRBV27	ASSSLRGTIKETQY
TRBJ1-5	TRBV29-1	SVRGPDSNQPQH
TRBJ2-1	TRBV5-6	ASSLASGSESSYNEQF
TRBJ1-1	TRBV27	ASRSGGEAF
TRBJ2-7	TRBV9	ASSGLAGSHEQY
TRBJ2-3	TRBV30	AWSQGYTQY
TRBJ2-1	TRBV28	ASSPLLAKTYNEQF
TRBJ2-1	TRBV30	ALGSGLINEQF
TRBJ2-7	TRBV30	AYAGLNRYEQY
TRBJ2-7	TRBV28	ASRPSPIYEQY
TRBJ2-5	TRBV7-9	ASSFGGAGRQRGETQY
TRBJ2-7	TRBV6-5	ASSYSTSSLGVEQY
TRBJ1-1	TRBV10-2	ASSEEWGGTEAF
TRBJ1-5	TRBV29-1	SAEQGAGQPQH
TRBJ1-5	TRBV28	ASSPRQGREPQH
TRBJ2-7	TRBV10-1	ASSEGDRGLWYEQY
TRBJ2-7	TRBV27	ASRAPRGLAGGEQY
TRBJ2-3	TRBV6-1	ASSEVGQGSDTQY
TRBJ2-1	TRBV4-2	ASSPGTGSSYNEQF
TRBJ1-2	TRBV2	ASSEAPGGHCYGYT
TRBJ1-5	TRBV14	ASSQGLTGQPQH
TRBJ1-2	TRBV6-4	ASRRTGQGGYT
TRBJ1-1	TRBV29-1	SVRQVLNTEAF
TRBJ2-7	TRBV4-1	ASSQDQGYEQY
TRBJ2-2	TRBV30	AWSGGSLPWSTGELF
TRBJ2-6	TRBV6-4	ATSPGQGGGANVLT
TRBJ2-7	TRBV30	AWSVSYHEQY
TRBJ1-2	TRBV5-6	ASSFTGDGYT
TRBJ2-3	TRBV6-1	ASLLGGNTDTQY
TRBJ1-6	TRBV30	AWSAIGLSNSPLH
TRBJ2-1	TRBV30	AWSVGWLAANEQF
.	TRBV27	ASSSTYEQY
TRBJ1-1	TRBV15	ATSRVLRGGDTEAF
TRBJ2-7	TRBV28	ASSLRLASSYEQY
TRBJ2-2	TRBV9	ASSQQGAGELF
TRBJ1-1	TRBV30	AWREIRDRGLKVNTEAF
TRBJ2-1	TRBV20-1	SASLDEQF
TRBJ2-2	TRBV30	AWTKWSGNTGELF